This T cell receptor beta chain comes out of a study of T-cell reconstitution after alpha-beta-depleted transplantation in children. With 0 bases removed from V and 5 bases from J, the gap between germline ends came to 11 bases. Germline CDR1 reads SGHVS; CDR2 reads FQNEAQ. There are 16 residues in the CDR3. General study points: Several hundred graft clones that had expanded were reportedly the source of alpha-beta T cells about two months after transplant. Some patients' high day-60 TCRbeta diversity was traced to surviving recipient T cells and thymic progenitors. It was newly produced T cells that mostly accounted for T-cell counts and diversity one year after transplant.

This clonotype was observed at least ten times. Antigen unknown. Unique molecular identifiers were incorporated when the TCRbeta library was constructed. TCRdb re-analysed the PCR reads in MiXCR, keeping a single row per CDR3 protein. The table shows about 160,000 distinct CDR3 sequences, with approximately 12% occurring only once. The clonotype originates from a boy younger than 10 with acute myeloid leukemia, due to receive a stem cell transplant. The chain joins TRBV7-8 to TRBJ1-6, with D unresolved. The starting material was PBMCs, obtained before TCRalphabeta/CD19-depleted stem cell transplant. The CDR3 is CASSLAPQADNSPLHF. CDR3 nucleotide sequence: TGTGCCAGCAGCTTAGCTCCGCAGGCCGATAATTCACCCCTCCACTTT.